These 13 T cell receptor beta chains share one sample of origin, sequenced in a study of radiotherapy plus CTLA-4 blockade in lung cancer. Data came from immunoSEQ multiplex PCR; TCRdb stores just in-frame clones and leaves some out. The sample includes approximately 47,000 clones, roughly 65% of them seen just once. The sample here was peripheral blood, taken from a patient treated with radiotherapy plus ipilimumab. These receptors were taken from a human donor with non-small cell lung cancer who had a partial response to radiotherapy plus ipilimumab.

J is TRBJ1-4 and V is TRBV29-1; 7 bases line up with TRBD1. CDR3 length: 14 amino acids. Trimming cost V 2 bases and J 7 bases; bases outside gene matches: 7. From germline, CDR1 is SQVTM and CDR2 ANQGSEA. The CDR3 nucleotides read TGCAGCGTTGAAACAGGGGATGGGGGTGAAAAACTGTTTTTT. It specifies CSVETGDGGEKLFF.

The chain employs TRBV7-2 and TRBJ1-5; D gene uncertain. Germline V lookup: CDR1 SGHTA, CDR2 FQGNSA. The CDR3 is 14 amino acids. Trimming left V 0 bases short and J 7 bases short, with 10 bases between. The CDR3, as DNA: TGTGCCAGCAGCTTAGCGGGAGAGGGACAGCCCCAGCATTTT. Translation: CASSLAGEGQPQHF.

V gene TRBV5-6 combines with J gene TRBJ2-1, with 8 bases identical to TRBD1. This CDR3 has 16 residues. Germline V gene sequence: CDR1 SGHDT, CDR2 YYEEEE. V lost 4 bases and J lost 2; bases outside the gene matches: 8. CDR3: CASSPAYRGTYNEQFF. The CDR3, as DNA: TGTGCCAGCAGCCCTGCCTACAGGGGGACCTACAATGAGCAGTTCTTC. Combining the CDR3 with reference TRBV5-6 and TRBJ2-1 gives the whole variable domain DAGVTQSPTHLIKTRGQQVTLRCSPKSGHDTVSWYQQALGQGPQFIFQYYEEEERQRGNFPDRFSGHQFPNYSSELNVNALLLGDSALYLCASSPAYRGTYNEQFFGPGTRLTVL.

This clone came up a few times. This chain links TRBV2 with TRBJ2-1, with D perhaps TRBD2 (5 bases). This CDR3 comprises 16 residues. Per the germline V gene, CDR1 is SNHLY and CDR2 is FYNNEI. Trimming removed 6 bases at V and 0 bases at J, with 15 bases between. The CDR3 bases are TGTGCCAGCAGCTTATTTCCGGGGTCCTCCTACAATGAGCAGTTCTTC. Its translation: CASSLFPGSSYNEQFF.

The chain recombines TRBV19 with TRBJ1-5, with TRBD1 matching over 7 bases. Unmatched junction bases numbered 14, after V lost 6 bases and J lost 9 bases. Germline V CDR1 and CDR2: LNHDA, SQIVND (reference sequence). The CDR3 has 15 amino acids. CDR3 protein: CASRPAGDSGRPQHF. CDR3 nucleotides: TGTGCCAGTAGGCCTGCAGGGGACAGTGGTCGGCCCCAGCATTTT.

This clone was seen a few times. Within the sample, other DNA sequences also encode this same CDR3. This sequence joins TRBV5-1 and TRBJ2-7; no clear D. The CDR3 runs to 14 residues. V shed 0 bases and J shed 2 bases, with 9 bases lying between them. CDR1 and CDR2 from the germline V gene are SGHRS and YFSETQ. The CDR3, as DNA: TGCGCCAGCAGCTTGGGCGGCAGAGCCTACGAGCAGTACTTC. Its translation: CASSLGGRAYEQYF.

The chain combines TRBV7-9 with TRBJ2-2, with unresolved D. V was trimmed by 6 bases and J by 8 bases, leaving 10 bases between them. This CDR3 has 12 residues. Germline V gene data show CDR1 as SEHNR and CDR2 as FQNEAQ (reference sequence). In nucleotides, the CDR3 is TGTGCCAGCAGACCAAAGGAGGGGGAGCTGTTTTTT. Protein: CASRPKEGELFF.

This clone was observed a single time. This chain joins TRBV7-2 and TRBJ2-7; TRBD1 matches at 8 bases. The germline V gene has CDR1 SGHTA and CDR2 FQGNSA. The CDR3 length is 13 residues. V gave up 2 bases and J gave up 7 bases; unmatched junction bases: 4. The CDR3: CASSLPGGEEQYF. CDR3 coding DNA: TGTGCCAGCAGCTTACCAGGGGGCGAAGAGCAGTACTTC.

The chain recombines TRBV5-4 with TRBJ2-7; TRBD1 matches 8 bases. V was pared by 4 bases and J by 7 bases, with 13 bases of the junction left unmatched. Germline V gene data show CDR1 as SGHNT and CDR2 as YYREEE (reference sequence). The CDR3 has 15 residues. This CDR3 is CASSQEWQGAQEQYF. DNA of the CDR3: TGTGCCAGCAGCCAAGAATGGCAGGGGGCGCAGGAGCAGTACTTC.

This chain joins TRBV2 and TRBJ1-5, with D maybe TRBD1 (5 bases). CDR1 is SNHLY and CDR2 is FYNNEI in the germline V gene. V lost 3 bases and J 6 bases, leaving 9 bases between the germline ends. The CDR3 has 13 residues. CDR3 nucleotide sequence: TGTGCCAGCAGTGACAGGGATATTCAGCCCCAGCATTTT. This encodes CASSDRDIQPQHF.

The gene calls are TRBV2 and TRBJ2-4; 9 nucleotides agree with TRBD2. In germline, CDR1 is SNHLY, CDR2 FYNNEI. The CDR3 is 15 amino acids. The V and J ends lost 7 bases and 3 bases, in that order; junction bases with no gene match: 7. CDR3 amino acids: CASTERGAGKNIQYF. The DNA of the CDR3 is TGTGCCAGCACTGAGCGGGGGGCGGGCAAAAACATTCAGTACTTC.

The table lists this clone with a few counts. The chain joins TRBV20-1 to TRBJ1-1, with D perhaps TRBD1 (5 bases). CDR1 is DFQATT, CDR2 SNEGSKA, per germline (reference sequence). V lost 6 bases to trimming and J lost 3 bases, with 8 bases between them. This CDR3 spans 11 amino acids. The chain's CDR3 is CSAPGDTEAFF. The CDR3 coding sequence is TGCAGTGCCCCGGGGGACACTGAAGCTTTCTTT.

This chain's CDR3 is CSAQGNGEQFF. CDR3 DNA: TGCAGTGCGCAAGGCAACGGGGAGCAGTTCTTC. The chain has TRBV20-1 and TRBJ2-1; D unclear. The CDR3 covers 11 residues. CDR1 is DFQATT, CDR2 SNEGSKA, per germline (reference sequence). V was trimmed by 6 bases and J by 10 bases, leaving 13 bases between them.